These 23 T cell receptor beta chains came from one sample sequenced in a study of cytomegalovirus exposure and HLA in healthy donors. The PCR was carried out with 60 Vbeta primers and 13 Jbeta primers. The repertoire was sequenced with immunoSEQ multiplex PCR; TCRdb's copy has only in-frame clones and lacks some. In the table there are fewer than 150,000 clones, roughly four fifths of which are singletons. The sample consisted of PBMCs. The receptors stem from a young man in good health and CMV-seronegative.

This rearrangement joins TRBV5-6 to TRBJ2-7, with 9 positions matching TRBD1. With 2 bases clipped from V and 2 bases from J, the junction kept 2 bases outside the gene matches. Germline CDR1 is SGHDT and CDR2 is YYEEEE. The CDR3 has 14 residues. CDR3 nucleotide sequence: TGTGCCAGCAGCTTACAGGGGGCTACCTACGAGCAGTACTTC. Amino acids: CASSLQGATYEQYF.

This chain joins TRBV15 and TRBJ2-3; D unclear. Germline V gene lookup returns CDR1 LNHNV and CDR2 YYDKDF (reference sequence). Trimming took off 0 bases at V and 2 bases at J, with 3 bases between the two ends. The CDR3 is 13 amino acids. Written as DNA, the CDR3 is TGTGCCACCAGCAGAGATCTCACAGATACGCAGTATTTT. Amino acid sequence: CATSRDLTDTQYF.

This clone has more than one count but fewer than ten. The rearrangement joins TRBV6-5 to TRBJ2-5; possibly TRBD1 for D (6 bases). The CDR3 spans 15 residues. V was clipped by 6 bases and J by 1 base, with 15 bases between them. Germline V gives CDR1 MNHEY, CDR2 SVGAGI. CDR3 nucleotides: TGTGCCAGCAGCCCTGAAACAGGGCCCCAAGAGACCCAGTACTTC. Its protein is CASSPETGPQETQYF.

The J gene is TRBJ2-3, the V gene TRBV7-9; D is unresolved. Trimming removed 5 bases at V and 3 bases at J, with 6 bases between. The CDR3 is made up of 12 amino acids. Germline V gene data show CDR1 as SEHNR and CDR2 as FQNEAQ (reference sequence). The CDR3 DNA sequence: TGTGCCAGCAGCGAGATTACAGATACGCAGTATTTT. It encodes CASSEITDTQYF.

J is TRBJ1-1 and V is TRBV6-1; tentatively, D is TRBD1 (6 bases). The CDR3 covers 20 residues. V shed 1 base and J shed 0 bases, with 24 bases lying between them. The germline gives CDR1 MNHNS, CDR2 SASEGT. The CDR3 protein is CASSEGVMGRGARMNTEAFF. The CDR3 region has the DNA TGTGCCAGCAGTGAAGGGGTTATGGGGAGGGGGGCGCGGATGAACACTGAAGCTTTCTTT.

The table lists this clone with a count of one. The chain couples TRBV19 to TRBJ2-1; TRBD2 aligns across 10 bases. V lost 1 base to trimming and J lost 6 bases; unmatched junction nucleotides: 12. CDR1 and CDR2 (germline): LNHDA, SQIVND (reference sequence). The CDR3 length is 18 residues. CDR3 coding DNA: TGTGCCAGTAGTATAGGGCTAGCGGGAGTAGGGTGGGGCAATGAGCAGTTCTTC. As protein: CASSIGLAGVGWGNEQFF.

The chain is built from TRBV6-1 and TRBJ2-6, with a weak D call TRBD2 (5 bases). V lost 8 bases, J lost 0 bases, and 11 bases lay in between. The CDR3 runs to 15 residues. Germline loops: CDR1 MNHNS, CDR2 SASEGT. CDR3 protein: CASGSDSSGANVLTF. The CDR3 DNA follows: TGTGCCAGCGGGAGTGATTCCTCTGGGGCCAACGTCCTGACTTTC.

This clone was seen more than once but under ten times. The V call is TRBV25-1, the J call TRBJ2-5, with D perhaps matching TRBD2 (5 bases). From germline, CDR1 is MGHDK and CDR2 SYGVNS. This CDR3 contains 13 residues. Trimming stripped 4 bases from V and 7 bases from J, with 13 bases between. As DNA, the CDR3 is TGTGCCAGCAGTGCGGGCGGCGGGCGGACCCAGTACTTC. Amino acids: CASSAGGGRTQYF.

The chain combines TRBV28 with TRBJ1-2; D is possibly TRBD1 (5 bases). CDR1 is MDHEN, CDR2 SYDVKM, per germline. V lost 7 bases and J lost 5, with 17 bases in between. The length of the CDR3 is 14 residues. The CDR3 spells CASTLTPGYYGYTF. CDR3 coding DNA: TGTGCCAGCACCCTGACGCCAGGGTATTATGGCTACACCTTC.

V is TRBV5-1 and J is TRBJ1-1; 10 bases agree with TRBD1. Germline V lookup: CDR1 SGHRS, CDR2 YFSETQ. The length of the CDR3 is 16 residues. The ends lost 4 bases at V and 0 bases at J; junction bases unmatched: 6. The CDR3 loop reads CASSVDRGPMNTEAFF. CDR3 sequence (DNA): TGCGCCAGCAGCGTTGACAGGGGGCCGATGAACACTGAAGCTTTCTTT.

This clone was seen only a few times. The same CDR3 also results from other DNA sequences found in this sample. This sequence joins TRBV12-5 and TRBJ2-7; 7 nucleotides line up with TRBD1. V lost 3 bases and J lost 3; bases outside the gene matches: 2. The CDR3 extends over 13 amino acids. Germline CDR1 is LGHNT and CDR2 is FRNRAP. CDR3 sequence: CASGFGQDYEQYF. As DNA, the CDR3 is TGTGCTAGTGGTTTTGGACAGGACTACGAGCAGTACTTC.

CDR3 sequence reads: CASSAGSLEKLFF. The CDR3 DNA reads TGTGCCAGCAGTGCAGGGTCCTTGGAAAAACTGTTTTTT. V is TRBV6-6 and J is TRBJ1-4; weak D call: TRBD1 (5 bases). Between the trimmed V and J ends, which lost 5 bases and 8 bases, there was a span of 12 bases. Germline V lookup: CDR1 MNHNY, CDR2 SVGAGI (reference sequence). The CDR3 consists of 13 residues.

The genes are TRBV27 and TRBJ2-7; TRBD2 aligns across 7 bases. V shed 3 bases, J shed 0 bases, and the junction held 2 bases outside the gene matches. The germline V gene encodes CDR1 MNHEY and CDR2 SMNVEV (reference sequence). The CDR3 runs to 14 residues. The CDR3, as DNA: TGTGCCAGCAGTTTCGCTAGCGGCTCCTACGAGCAGTACTTC. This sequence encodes CASSFASGSYEQYF.

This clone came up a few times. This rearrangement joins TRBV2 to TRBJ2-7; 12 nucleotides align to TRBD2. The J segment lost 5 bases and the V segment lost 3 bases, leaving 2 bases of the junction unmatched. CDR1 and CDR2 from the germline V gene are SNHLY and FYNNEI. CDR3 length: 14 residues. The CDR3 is CASSETSGSHEQYF. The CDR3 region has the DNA TGTGCCAGCAGTGAGACTAGCGGGAGCCACGAGCAGTACTTC.

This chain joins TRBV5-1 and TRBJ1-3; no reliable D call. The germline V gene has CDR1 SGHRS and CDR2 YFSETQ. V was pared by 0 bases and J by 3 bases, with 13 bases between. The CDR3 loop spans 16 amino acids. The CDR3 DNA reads TGCGCCAGCAGCTTGGCCGGTTCACGATTTGGAAACACCATATATTTT. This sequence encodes CASSLAGSRFGNTIYF.

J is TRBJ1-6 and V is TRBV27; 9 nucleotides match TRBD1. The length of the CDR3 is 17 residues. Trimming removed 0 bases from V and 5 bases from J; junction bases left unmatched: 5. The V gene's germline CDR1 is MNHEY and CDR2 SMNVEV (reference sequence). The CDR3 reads CASSLSPTGGNNSPLHF. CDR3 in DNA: TGTGCCAGCAGTTTATCCCCGACAGGGGGTAATAATTCACCCCTCCACTTT.

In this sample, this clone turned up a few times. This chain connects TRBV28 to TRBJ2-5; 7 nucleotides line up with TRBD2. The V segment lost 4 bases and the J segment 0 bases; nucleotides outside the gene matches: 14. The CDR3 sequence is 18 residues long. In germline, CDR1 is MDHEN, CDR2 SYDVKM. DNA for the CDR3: TGTGCCAGCAGTTCCCGATCCTCCCTAGCGGCCCACCAAGAGACCCAGTACTTC. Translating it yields CASSSRSSLAAHQETQYF.

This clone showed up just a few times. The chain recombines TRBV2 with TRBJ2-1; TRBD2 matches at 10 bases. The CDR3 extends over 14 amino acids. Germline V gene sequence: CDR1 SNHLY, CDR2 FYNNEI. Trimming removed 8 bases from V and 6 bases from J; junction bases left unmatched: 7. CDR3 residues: CASFLAGERNEQFF. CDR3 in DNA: TGTGCCAGCTTCCTAGCGGGAGAGCGCAATGAGCAGTTCTTC.

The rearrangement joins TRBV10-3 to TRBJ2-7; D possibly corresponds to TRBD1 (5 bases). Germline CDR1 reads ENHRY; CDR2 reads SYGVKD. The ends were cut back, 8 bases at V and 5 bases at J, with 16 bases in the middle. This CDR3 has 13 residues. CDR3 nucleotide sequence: TGTGCCATCTCTTCACCATTGGGGCACGAGCAGTACTTC. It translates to CAISSPLGHEQYF.

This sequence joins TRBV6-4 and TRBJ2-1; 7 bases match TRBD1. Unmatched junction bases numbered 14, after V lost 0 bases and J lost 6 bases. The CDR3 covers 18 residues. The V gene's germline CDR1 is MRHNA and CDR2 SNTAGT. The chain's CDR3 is CASSDSGTASGAPNEQFF. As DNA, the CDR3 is TGTGCCAGCAGTGACTCTGGGACAGCCTCCGGGGCCCCCAATGAGCAGTTCTTC.

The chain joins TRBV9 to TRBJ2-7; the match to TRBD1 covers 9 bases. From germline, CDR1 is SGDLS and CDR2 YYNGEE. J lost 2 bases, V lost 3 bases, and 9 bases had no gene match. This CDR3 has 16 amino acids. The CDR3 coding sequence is TGTGCCAGCAGCGGCCGCGACAGGGGGGTCCCCTACGAGCAGTACTTC. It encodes CASSGRDRGVPYEQYF.

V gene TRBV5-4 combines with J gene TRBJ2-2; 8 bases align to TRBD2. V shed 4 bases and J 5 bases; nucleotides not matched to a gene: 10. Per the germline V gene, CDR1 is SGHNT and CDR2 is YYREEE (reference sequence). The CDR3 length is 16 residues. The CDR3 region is CASSRNSGGGTGELFF. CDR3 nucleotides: TGTGCCAGCAGCAGGAACAGCGGGGGAGGGACCGGGGAGCTGTTTTTT. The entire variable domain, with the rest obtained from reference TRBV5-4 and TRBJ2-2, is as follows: ETGVTQSPTHLIKTRGQQVTLRCSSQSGHNTVSWYQQALGQGPQFIFQYYREEENGRGNFPPRFSGLQFPNYSSELNVNALELDDSALYLCASSRNSGGGTGELFFGEGSRLTVL.

The CDR3 loop reads CASSVARTSGAPGDTQYF. CDR3 sequence (DNA): TGTGCCAGCAGCGTAGCTCGGACTAGCGGAGCTCCAGGGGATACGCAGTATTTT. The rearrangement joins TRBV9 to TRBJ2-3; 10 bases are a match to TRBD2. J lost 6 bases, V lost 0 bases, and 13 bases had no gene match. This CDR3 has 18 amino acids. Germline lookup yields CDR1 SGDLS and CDR2 YYNGEE.